The clone carrying this T cell receptor (beta chain) was detected only once. Its antigen is currently unknown. The CDR3 extends over 13 amino acids. Germline assignment: CDR1 MNHNY and CDR2 SVGAGI (reference sequence). Trimming pared 1 base from V and 6 bases from J, leaving 8 bases between. This sample is drawn from a study of beta chain features in type 1 diabetes. General study results and limits: A pattern of fewer insertions and more deletions at VDJ junctions was seen in type 1 diabetes patients. A possible short-template PCR bias applies equally to patients and controls. HLA influence on TCRB rearrangement stayed unresolved here.

Expressed TCRB transcripts were sequenced because the isolated RNA had all been reverse transcribed beforehand. Here immunoSEQ multiplex PCR was the method, and the copy in TCRdb shows in-frame clones only, minus some. Here the sample spans roughly 450,000 clones, 11% to 15% being singletons. CD45RO/CCR7/CD25/CD127/CD95/CD27 staining was used to isolate CD4+ naive, central memory, regulatory and stem cell-like memory cells by sorting. The chain carries TRBV6-6 and TRBJ2-3; tentatively, D is TRBD1 (5 bases). This receptor was taken from a young man in good health. The material sequenced was naive CD4+ T cells from blood. CDR3 nucleotides: TGTGCCAGCAGTTACTATAGGGGCGATACGCAGTATTTT. Translating it yields CASSYYRGDTQYF.